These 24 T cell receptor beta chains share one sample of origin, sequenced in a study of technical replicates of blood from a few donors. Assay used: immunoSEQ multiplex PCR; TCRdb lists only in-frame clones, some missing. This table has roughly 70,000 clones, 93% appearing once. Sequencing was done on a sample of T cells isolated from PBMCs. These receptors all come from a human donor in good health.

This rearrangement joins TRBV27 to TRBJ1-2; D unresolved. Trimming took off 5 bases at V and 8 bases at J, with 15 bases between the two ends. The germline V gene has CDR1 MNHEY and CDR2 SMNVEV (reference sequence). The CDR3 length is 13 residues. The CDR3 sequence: CASSDGRLRGYTF. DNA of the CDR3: TGTGCCAGCAGTGACGGGAGGCTGAGGGGCTACACCTTC.

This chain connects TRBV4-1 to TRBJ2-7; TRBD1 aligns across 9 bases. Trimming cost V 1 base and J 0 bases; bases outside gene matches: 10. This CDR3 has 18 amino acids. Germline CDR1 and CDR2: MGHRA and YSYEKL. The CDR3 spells CASSQVRYRGPRSYEQYF. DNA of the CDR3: TGCGCCAGCAGCCAAGTCCGGTACAGGGGGCCCCGCTCCTACGAGCAGTACTTC.

CDR3 DNA sequence: TGTGCCAGCAGTGAAACAGGGGCCCCGTTCTGGCCCCAGCATTTT. Translation: CASSETGAPFWPQHF. The chain recombines TRBV2 with TRBJ1-5; TRBD1 matches 7 bases. Germline CDR1 and CDR2: SNHLY and FYNNEI. The CDR3 consists of 15 residues. The V gene end was trimmed by 2 bases and the J gene end by 9 bases; junction bases not matched to a gene: 10.

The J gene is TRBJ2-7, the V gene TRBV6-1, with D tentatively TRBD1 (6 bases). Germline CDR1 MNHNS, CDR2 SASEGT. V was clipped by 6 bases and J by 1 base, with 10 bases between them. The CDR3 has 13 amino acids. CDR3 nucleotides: TGTGCCAGCAGGACAGGACGGTCCTACGAGCAGTACTTC. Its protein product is CASRTGRSYEQYF.

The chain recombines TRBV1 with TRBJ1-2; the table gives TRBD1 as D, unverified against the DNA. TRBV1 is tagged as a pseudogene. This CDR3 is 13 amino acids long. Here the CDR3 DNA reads TGCACCAGCAGCCCCGGACAGGAGTATGGCTACACCTTC. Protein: CTSSPGQEYGYTF.

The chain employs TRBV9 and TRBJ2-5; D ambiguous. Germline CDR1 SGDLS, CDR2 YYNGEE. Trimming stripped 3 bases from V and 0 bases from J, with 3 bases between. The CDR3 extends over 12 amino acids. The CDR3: CASSDNQETQYF. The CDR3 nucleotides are TGTGCCAGCAGCGATAACCAAGAGACCCAGTACTTC. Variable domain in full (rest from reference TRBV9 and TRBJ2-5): DSGVTQTPKHLITATGQRVTLRCSPRSGDLSVYWYQQSLDQGLQFLIQYYNGEERAKGNILERFSAQQFPDLHSELNLSSLELGDSALYFCASSDNQETQYFGPGTRLLVL.

CDR3 loop: CASSDVIRLAGNTGELFF. The CDR3 DNA sequence: TGTGCCAGCAGTGACGTTATTCGACTAGCGGGTAACACCGGGGAGCTGTTTTTT. V usage is TRBV2 and J usage is TRBJ2-2; 10 bases are shared with TRBD2. Germline V gene lookup returns CDR1 SNHLY and CDR2 FYNNEI. The V segment lost 3 bases and the J segment 2 bases; nucleotides outside the gene matches: 9. CDR3 length equals 18 residues.

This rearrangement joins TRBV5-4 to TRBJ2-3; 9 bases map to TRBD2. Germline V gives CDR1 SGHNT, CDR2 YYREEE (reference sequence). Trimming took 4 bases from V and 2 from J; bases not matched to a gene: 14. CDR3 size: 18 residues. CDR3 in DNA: TGTGCCAGCAGCCCGGCGGGCCTAGCGGGAACCTCCACAGATACGCAGTATTTT. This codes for CASSPAGLAGTSTDTQYF.

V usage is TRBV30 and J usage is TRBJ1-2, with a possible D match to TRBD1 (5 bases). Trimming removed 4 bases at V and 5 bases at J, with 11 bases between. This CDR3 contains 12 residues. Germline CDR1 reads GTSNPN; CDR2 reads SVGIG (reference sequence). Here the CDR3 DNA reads TGTGCCTGGAACCAGGGAAATTATGGCTACACCTTC. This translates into CAWNQGNYGYTF.

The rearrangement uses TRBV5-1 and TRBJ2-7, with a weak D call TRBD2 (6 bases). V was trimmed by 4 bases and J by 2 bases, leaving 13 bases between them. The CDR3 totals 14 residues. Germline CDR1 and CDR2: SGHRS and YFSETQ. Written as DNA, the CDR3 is TGCGCCAGCAGCCCGGGAGTGATAACCTACGAGCAGTACTTC. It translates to CASSPGVITYEQYF. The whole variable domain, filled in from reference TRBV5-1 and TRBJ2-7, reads KAGVTQTPRYLIKTRGQQVTLSCSPISGHRSVSWYQQTPGQGLQFLFEYFSETQRNKGNFPGRFSGRQFSNSRSEMNVSTLELGDSALYLCASSPGVITYEQYFGPGTRLTVT.

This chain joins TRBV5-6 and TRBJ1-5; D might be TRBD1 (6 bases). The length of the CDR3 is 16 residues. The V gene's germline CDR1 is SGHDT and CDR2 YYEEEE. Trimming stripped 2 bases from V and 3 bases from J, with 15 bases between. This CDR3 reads CASSFGGIFSNQPQHF. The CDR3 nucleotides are TGTGCCAGCAGCTTTGGGGGCATCTTTTCCAATCAGCCCCAGCATTTT.

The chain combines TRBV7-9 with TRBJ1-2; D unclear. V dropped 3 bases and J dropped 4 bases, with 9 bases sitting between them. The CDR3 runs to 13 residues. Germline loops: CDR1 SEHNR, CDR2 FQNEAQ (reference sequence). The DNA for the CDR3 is TGTGCCAGCAGCTTGGGCGTAAGCTATGGCTACACCTTC. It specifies CASSLGVSYGYTF.

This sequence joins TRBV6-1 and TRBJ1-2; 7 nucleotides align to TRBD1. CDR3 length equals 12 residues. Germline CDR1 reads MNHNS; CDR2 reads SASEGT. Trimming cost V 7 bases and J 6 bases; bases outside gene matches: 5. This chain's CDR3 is CASTTGVHGYTF. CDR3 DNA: TGTGCCAGCACCACAGGGGTTCATGGCTACACCTTC.

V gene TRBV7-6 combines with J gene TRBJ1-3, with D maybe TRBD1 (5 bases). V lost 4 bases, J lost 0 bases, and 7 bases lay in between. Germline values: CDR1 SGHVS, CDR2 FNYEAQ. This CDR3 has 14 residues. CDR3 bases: TGTGCCAGCAGCTCGGACACCTCTGGAAACACCATATATTTT. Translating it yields CASSSDTSGNTIYF.

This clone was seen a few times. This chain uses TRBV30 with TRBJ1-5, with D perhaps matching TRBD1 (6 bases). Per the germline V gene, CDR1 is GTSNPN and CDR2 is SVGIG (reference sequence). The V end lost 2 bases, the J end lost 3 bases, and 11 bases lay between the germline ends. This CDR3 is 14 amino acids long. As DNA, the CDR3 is TGTGCCTGGAGTATGGACAGTCTCAATCAGCCCCAGCATTTT. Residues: CAWSMDSLNQPQHF.

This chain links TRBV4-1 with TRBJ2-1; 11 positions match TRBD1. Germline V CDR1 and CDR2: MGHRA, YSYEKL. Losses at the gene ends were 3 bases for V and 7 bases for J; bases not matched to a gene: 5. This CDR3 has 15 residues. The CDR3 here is CASSHHRDRGNEQFF. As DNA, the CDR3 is TGCGCCAGCAGCCACCACCGGGACAGGGGGAATGAGCAGTTCTTC.

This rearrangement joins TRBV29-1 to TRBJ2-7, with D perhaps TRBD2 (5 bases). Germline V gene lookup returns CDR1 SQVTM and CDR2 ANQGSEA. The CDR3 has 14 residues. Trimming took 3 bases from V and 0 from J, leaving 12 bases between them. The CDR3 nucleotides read TGCAGCGTTGATTTAGGGAGAGACTCCTACGAGCAGTACTTC. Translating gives CSVDLGRDSYEQYF.

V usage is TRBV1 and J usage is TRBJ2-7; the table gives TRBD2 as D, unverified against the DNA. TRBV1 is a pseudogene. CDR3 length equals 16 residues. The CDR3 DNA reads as TGCACCAGCAGCCAAGATTCGAGCGGGGGACCCTACGAGCAGTACTTC. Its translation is CTSSQDSSGGPYEQYF.

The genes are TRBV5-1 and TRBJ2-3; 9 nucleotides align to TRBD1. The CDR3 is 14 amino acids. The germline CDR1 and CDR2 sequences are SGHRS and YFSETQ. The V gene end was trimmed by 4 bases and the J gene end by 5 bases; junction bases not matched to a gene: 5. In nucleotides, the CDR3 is TGCGCCAGCAGCGTGGGACAGGGTAAAGATACGCAGTATTTT. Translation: CASSVGQGKDTQYF.

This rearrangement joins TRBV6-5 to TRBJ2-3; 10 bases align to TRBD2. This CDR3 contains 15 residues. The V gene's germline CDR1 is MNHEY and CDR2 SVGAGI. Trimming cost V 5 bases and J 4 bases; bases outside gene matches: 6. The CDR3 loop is CASSLLAGVADTQYF. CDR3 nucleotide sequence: TGTGCCAGCAGTCTCCTAGCGGGAGTGGCAGATACGCAGTATTTT.

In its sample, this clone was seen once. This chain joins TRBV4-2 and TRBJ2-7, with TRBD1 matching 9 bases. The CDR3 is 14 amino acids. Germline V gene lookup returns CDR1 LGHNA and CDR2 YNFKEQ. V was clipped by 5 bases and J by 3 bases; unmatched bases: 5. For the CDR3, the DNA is TGTGCCAGCAGCTATGGGGGACAGGGCTACGAGCAGTACTTC. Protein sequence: CASSYGGQGYEQYF.

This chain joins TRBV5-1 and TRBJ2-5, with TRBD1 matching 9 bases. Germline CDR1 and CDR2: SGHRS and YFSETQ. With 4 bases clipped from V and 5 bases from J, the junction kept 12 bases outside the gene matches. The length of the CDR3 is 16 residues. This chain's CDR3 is CASSPGQGGGSETQYF. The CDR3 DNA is TGCGCCAGCAGCCCGGGACAGGGTGGTGGTTCGGAGACCCAGTACTTC.

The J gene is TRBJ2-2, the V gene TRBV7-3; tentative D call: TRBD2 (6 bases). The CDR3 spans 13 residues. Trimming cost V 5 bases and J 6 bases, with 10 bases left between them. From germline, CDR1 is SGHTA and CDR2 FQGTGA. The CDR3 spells CASSPSGAGELFF. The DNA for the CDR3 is TGTGCCAGCAGCCCATCGGGGGCCGGGGAGCTGTTTTTT. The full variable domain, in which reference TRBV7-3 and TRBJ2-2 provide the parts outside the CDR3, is GAGVSQTPSNKVTEKGKYVELRCDPISGHTALYWYRQSLGQGPEFLIYFQGTGAADDSGLPNDRFFAVRPEGSVSTLKIQRTERGDSAVYLCASSPSGAGELFFGEGSRLTVL.

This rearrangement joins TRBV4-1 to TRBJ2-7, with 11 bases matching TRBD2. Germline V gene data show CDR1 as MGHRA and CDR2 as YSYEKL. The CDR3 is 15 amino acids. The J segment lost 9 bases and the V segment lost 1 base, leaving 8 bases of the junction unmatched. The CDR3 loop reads CASSQGTSGFVGQYF. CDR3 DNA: TGCGCCAGCAGCCAAGGGACTAGCGGGTTTGTGGGGCAGTACTTC.